This T cell receptor (beta chain) originates from a study of blood T cell repertoires in COVID-19. For the study at large: COVID-19 samples collected from the United States, Italy and Spain covered acute and convalescent phases. Sources were T cells, B-cell-depleted T cells, or PBMCs; the material itself was cDNA or gDNA.

Per the study methods: Amplification from reference gene primers served as the basis for estimated nucleated cell counts. Only in-frame clones appear in the TCRdb table, and some are missing; sequencing was by immunoSEQ multiplex PCR. From that table come the V and J calls and clone size; the DNA was used to work out D and trimming. The repertoire holds about 130,000 clones, with about four fifths as singletons. The V and J ends lost 6 bases and 4 bases, in that order; junction bases with no gene match: 5. The CDR3 is made up of 15 amino acids. Per the germline V gene, CDR1 is ENHRY and CDR2 is SYGVKD. In its sample, this clone was seen a few times.

V is TRBV10-3 and J is TRBJ1-3; 11 nucleotides line up with TRBD1. The sequencing input was peripheral blood. The sequence derives from a woman aged 60-70 years with acute or convalescent COVID-19. CDR3 in DNA: TGTGCCATCAGCGCCGGGACAGGGGGAGGAAACACCATATATTTT. It is translated as CAISAGTGGGNTIYF.